This T cell receptor (beta chain) comes out of a study of T cells after somatic rescue of genetic block. Trimming stripped 4 bases from V and 3 bases from J, with 16 bases between. Germline CDR1 reads MNHEY; CDR2 reads SMNVEV (reference sequence). This CDR3 has 15 amino acids. The repertoire was sequenced with immunoSEQ multiplex PCR; TCRdb's copy has only in-frame clones and lacks some. The sample includes approximately 10,000 clones, less than 85% of them seen just once. The TCR comes from a boy aged 10-17 years. Sequencing was carried out using peripheral blood mononuclear cells (PBMCs). This chain links TRBV27 with TRBJ2-7; D is perhaps TRBD1 (5 bases). The chain's CDR3 is CASSSRRDTGYEQYF. The CDR3 DNA reads as TGTGCCAGCAGTTCCCGCAGGGATACCGGCTACGAGCAGTACTTC.